This TCR beta chain stems from a study of T cell changes during pregnancy in multiple sclerosis (dated by TCRdb to the late 2010s). Study-wide context: The study looked at changes in the T cell repertoire across pregnancy in women with multiple sclerosis.

The library was prepared using the immunoSEQ multiplex PCR assay. In TCRdb, the immuneACCESS table is reduced to in-frame sequences with V and J assigned. These tables do not hold every clone; where another copy was compared, an unresolved V gene accounts for under half, and the others remain unexplained. The sample table records 35,000 to 45,000 clones; 85% to 90% of these occur just once. The ten largest clones capture 4.7% of the sample. Remarks on this clone: Its target antigen remains unknown. No clone much larger than this one lies a single base away; base qualities are absent.

Taken from cysteine to phenylalanine, the CDR3 has 14 residues. Of the read, only the CDR3 DNA is kept; its 42 bases are in frame from base 1. CDR1 and CDR2 (PRHDT, FYEKMQ) derive from the germline V gene (reference sequence). Ends trimmed: V by 3 bases, J by 7 bases; bases unmatched to a gene: 8. The specimen was peripheral blood, collected in the second trimester of pregnancy. This TCR came from a female donor in good health, enrolled as a control in a pregnancy study. The V and J segments used are TRBV13 and TRBJ1-1, with TRBD1 matching 7 junction bases. The encoded CDR3 is CASSFDRASNEAFF. The bases read TGTGCCAGCAGCTTCGACAGGGCGTCGAATGAAGCTTTCTTT.